These T cell receptor beta chains were read from a single sample in a study of response to subunit inactivated influenza vaccine. TCRdb used MiXCR to reprocess the RT-PCR reads, holding one entry per CDR3 protein. The sample holds 530,000 or so distinct CDR3 sequences, approximately 14% seen once. Specimen: PBMCs from blood, collected 11 to 12 days after vaccination. These receptors all stem from a man aged 45 to 65 who received an inactivated influenza vaccine. Both conserved end residues are part of each CDR3. D genes are given only for firm matches. Clone size is stated in some rows and not others, as once, few, many or a class when expanded.

>TRBJ1-2|NA|few|TRBV7-8|13
CASSLRNRAAPLF
TGTGCCAGCAGCTTAAGGAACAGGGCGGCACCACTTTTC
>TRBJ2-6|NA|few|TRBV7-6|17
CASSLGGGSTGANVLTF
TGTGCCAGCAGCTTGGGAGGGGGTAGTACTGGGGCCAACGTCCTGACTTTC
>TRBJ2-1|TRBD2|NA|TRBV29-1|14
CSVSKSGGLNEQFF
TGCAGCGTTAGCAAGAGCGGGGGGCTTAATGAGCAGTTCTTC
>TRBJ2-2|NA|many|TRBV5-6|12
CASSLDLGELFF
TGTGCCAGCAGCCTAGACCTCGGGGAGCTGTTTTTT
>TRBJ1-1|NA|many|TRBV3-1|12
CASSPRGTEAFF
TGTGCCAGCAGTCCCCGGGGAACTGAAGCTTTCTTT
>TRBJ2-7|NA|NA|TRBV28|15
CASSLYRAPWGEQYF
TGTGCCAGCAGTTTATACAGGGCCCCTTGGGGCGAGCAGTACTTC
>TRBJ2-5|TRBD1|few|TRBV7-2|14
CASTDRGLTETQYF
TGTGCCAGCACCGACAGGGGATTAACAGAGACCCAGTACTTC
>TRBJ2-2|NA|many|TRBV4-3|15
CASSQEEGNTGELFF
TGCGCCAGCAGCCAAGAAGAGGGGAACACCGGGGAGCTGTTTTTT
>TRBJ2-1|TRBD2|NA|TRBV5-1|14
CASSLQRGGNEQFF
TGCGCCAGCAGCTTACAGCGGGGGGGAAATGAGCAGTTCTTC
>TRBJ2-1|NA|NA|TRBV28|12
CASSLIKYEQFF
TGTGCCAGCAGTTTAATTAAATATGAGCAGTTCTTC
>TRBJ2-5|NA|few|TRBV5-6|14
CASSLETGQETQYF
TGTGCCAGCAGCTTGGAGACAGGACAAGAGACCCAGTACTTC
>TRBJ1-5|NA|NA|TRBV7-7|16
CASSLGTPSGNQPQHF
TGTGCCAGCAGCTTAGGGACACCATCTGGCAATCAGCCCCAGCATTTT
>TRBJ2-7|NA|few|TRBV12-3/TRBV12-4|10
CASGGGEQYF
TGTGCCAGCGGGGGCGGCGAGCAGTACTTC
>TRBJ2-3|NA|NA|TRBV20-1|14
CSAKGVAGTDTQYF
TGCAGTGCTAAGGGGGTAGCAGGAACAGATACGCAGTATTTT
>TRBJ1-1|TRBD1|NA|TRBV6-5|14
CASSYQQGDTEAFF
TGTGCCAGCAGTTACCAACAGGGGGACACTGAAGCTTTCTTT
>TRBJ2-1|TRBD2|few|TRBV25-1|14
CASRTSGLNNEQFF
TGTGCCAGCAGGACTAGCGGGCTTAACAATGAGCAGTTCTTC
>TRBJ1-5|NA|few|TRBV20-1|14
CSAMTGNSNQPQHF
TGCAGTGCCATGACAGGAAATAGCAATCAGCCCCAGCATTTT
>TRBJ1-2|NA|NA|TRBV6-1|17
CASSEMYNTLSVNGYTF
TGTGCCAGCAGTGAAATGTATAACACGCTATCGGTTAATGGCTACACCTTC
>TRBJ2-5|NA|NA|TRBV5-6|15
CASSLARVSQETQYF
TGTGCCAGCAGCTTGGCCAGGGTTTCCCAAGAGACCCAGTACTTC
>TRBJ1-1|NA|few|TRBV29-1|12
CSVPRGTSEAFF
TGCAGCGTTCCCCGCGGGACGTCTGAAGCTTTCTTT
>TRBJ2-1|TRBD2|few|TRBV6-5|16
CASSYIAGASYNEQFF
TGTGCCAGCAGCTACATAGCGGGAGCAAGCTACAATGAGCAGTTCTTC
>TRBJ2-3|NA|NA|TRBV15|13
CATSRAGSDTQYF
TGTGCCACCAGCAGAGCAGGTTCAGATACGCAGTATTTT
>TRBJ2-4|NA|NA|TRBV4-1|15
CASSLAPLNRDIQYF
TGCGCCAGCAGCCTCGCCCCCCTTAATCGGGACATTCAGTACTTC
>TRBJ2-5|TRBD2|few|TRBV7-2|14
CASSLDRGGQTQYF
TGTGCCAGCAGCTTGGACCGGGGGGGTCAGACCCAGTACTTC